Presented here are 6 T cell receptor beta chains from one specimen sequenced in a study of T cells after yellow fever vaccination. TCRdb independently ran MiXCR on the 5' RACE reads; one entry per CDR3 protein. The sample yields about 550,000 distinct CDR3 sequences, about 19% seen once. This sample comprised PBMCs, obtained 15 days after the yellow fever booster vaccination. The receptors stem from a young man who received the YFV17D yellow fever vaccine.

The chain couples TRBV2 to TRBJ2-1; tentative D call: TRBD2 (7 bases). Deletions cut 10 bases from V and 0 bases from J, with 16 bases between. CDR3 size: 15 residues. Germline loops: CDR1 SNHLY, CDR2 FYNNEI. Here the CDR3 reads CATRAGALSYNEQFF. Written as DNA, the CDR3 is TGTGCCACTCGGGCGGGGGCCCTCTCCTACAATGAGCAGTTCTTC.

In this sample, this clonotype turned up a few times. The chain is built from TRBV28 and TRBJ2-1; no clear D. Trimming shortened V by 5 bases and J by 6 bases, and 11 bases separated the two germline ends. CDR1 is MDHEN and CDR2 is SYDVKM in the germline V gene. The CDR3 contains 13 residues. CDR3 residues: CASSPPPPNEQFF. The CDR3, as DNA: TGTGCCAGCAGTCCACCGCCCCCCAATGAGCAGTTCTTC.

For the CDR3, the DNA is TGTGCCAGCAGCTGGGACCTCGGGGGGACAGATACGCAGTATTTT. Translation gives CASSWDLGGTDTQYF. V gene TRBV7-9 combines with J gene TRBJ2-3; TRBD2 agrees at 7 bases. The CDR3 runs to 15 residues. V was pared by 4 bases and J by 3 bases, with 7 bases of the junction left unmatched. Per the germline V gene, CDR1 is SEHNR and CDR2 is FQNEAQ (reference sequence).

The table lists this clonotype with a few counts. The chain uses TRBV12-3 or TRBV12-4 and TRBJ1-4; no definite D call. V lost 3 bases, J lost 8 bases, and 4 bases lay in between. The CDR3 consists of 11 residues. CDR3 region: CASSFGEKLFF. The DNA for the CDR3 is TGTGCCAGCAGTTTTGGAGAAAAACTGTTTTTT.

CDR3: CASSLDGRQSAEQYF. CDR3 nucleotides: TGCGCCAGCAGCTTGGACGGAAGACAGTCCGCCGAGCAGTACTTC. This chain joins TRBV5-1 and TRBJ2-7; D is perhaps TRBD1 (5 bases). The V end was cut by 0 bases, the J end by 6 bases, with 16 bases between. The CDR3 runs to 15 residues. CDR1 SGHRS and CDR2 YFSETQ come from the germline V gene. Full variable domain (remainder filled in from reference TRBV5-1 and TRBJ2-7): KAGVTQTPRYLIKTRGQQVTLSCSPISGHRSVSWYQQTPGQGLQFLFEYFSETQRNKGNFPGRFSGRQFSNSRSEMNVSTLELGDSALYLCASSLDGRQSAEQYFGPGTRLTVT.

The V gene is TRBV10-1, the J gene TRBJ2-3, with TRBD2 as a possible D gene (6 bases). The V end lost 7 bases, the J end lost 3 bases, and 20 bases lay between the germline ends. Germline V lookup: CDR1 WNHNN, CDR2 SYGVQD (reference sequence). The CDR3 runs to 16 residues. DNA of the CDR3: TGCGCCAGCACCTACGGAGGGCGGTGTTGGACAGATACGCAGTATTTT. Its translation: CASTYGGRCWTDTQYF.